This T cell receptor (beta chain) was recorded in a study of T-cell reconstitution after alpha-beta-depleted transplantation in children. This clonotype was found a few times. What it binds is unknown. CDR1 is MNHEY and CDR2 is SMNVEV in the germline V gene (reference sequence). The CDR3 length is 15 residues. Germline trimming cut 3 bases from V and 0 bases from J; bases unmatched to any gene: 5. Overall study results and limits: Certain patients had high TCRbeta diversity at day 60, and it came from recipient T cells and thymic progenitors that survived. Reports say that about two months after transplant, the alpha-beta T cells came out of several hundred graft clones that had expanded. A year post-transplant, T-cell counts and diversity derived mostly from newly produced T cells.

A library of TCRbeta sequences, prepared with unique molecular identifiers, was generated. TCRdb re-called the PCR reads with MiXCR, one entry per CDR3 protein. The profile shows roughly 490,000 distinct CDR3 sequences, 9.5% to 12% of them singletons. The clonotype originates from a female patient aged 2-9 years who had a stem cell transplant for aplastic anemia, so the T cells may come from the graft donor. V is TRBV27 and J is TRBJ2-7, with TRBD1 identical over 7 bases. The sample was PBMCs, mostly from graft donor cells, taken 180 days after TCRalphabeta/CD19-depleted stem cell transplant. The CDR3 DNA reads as TGTGCCAGCAGTTTCCGGAGACAGGGCTCCTACGAGCAGTACTTC. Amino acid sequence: CASSFRRQGSYEQYF.